The present T cell receptor beta chain was sequenced within a study of cytomegalovirus exposure and HLA in healthy donors. With regard to this clone: Its cognate antigen is unknown.

The CDR3 contains 14 residues. In germline, CDR1 is SGHDT, CDR2 YYEEEE. V was clipped by 0 bases and J by 3 bases, with 7 bases between them. This table comes from immunoSEQ multiplex PCR, and its TCRdb copy is limited to in-frame clones, with some not included. The sample consists of 71,000 or so clones, roughly 94% of them appearing once. Points from the study as a whole: While the bulk of TCR sequences proved rare, some public TCRs turned up in many donors.

The TCR originated in a woman between 18 and 29 years old in good health and CMV-seropositive. Sequencing was performed on PBMCs. J is TRBJ2-1 and V is TRBV5-6, with D possibly matching TRBD1 (5 bases). This CDR3 is CASSLEQDYNEQFF. CDR3 bases: TGTGCCAGCAGCTTGGAACAGGACTACAATGAGCAGTTCTTC.